Listed below are T cell receptor beta chains from one sample, sequenced in a study of identical twins. One entry per CDR3 protein results from TCRdb running MiXCR on the 5' RACE reads. The sample carries around 1.7 million distinct CDR3 sequences, roughly 35% recorded once. The source material was cord blood. Every receptor here comes from a newborn girl in good health. Both conserved end residues are trimmed from each CDR3. Fields, in order: clone size, CDR3 length, V gene, CDR3 protein. Part of the rows lack a size; the others show once, few, many or a class for expanded clones.

few | 13 | TRBV9 | ASSLEGQKYNEQF
many | 12 | TRBV29-1 | SVALGSSNQPQH
. | 12 | TRBV30 | AWAMGPSYNEQF
. | 11 | TRBV10-3 | AISDANTGELF
. | 13 | TRBV11-2 | ASSLGDKGSCEQY
. | 15 | TRBV7-6 | ASSPSWGTEGTDTQY
. | 13 | TRBV2 | ASSLSDSSHSPLH
few | 12 | TRBV21-1 | ASSKESRVREQY
few | 12 | TRBV6-1 | ASTKRQGEGGYT
few | 12 | TRBV7-9 | ASSPTGGVEKLF
. | 12 | TRBV30 | AWSVFSPALRQY
few | 13 | TRBV9 | ASSVASAHTDTQY
. | 12 | TRBV7-2 | ASSRDRGLEKLF
. | 15 | TRBV6-5 | ASSYSNSPLTANEQF
many | 13 | TRBV10-3 | AISERGPYNYGYT
. | 11 | TRBV28 | ASRPQWRYGYT
. | 16 | TRBV5-6 | ASSLTYPLAHRYNEQF
. | 11 | TRBV20-1 | SARAGPDNEQF
few | 11 | TRBV7-2 | ASSQGTLNIQY
. | 14 | TRBV6-2/TRBV6-3 | ASSWTNGRRTDTQY
few | 14 | TRBV20-1 | SARQLAGGNTGELF
few | 16 | TRBV24-1 | ATSDSRTSGGSYNEQY
. | 13 | TRBV27 | ASSPRGQGTGELF
. | 11 | TRBV7-6 | ASGLGDNYGYT
. | 12 | TRBV4-2 | ASSQGQIGNTIY
once | 11 | TRBV7-9 | AGSLITAGVLT